This is a list of T cell receptor beta chains from one sample in a study of blood T cell repertoires in COVID-19. Method: immunoSEQ multiplex PCR; TCRdb's copy keeps in-frame clones and lacks some. The repertoire holds roughly 190,000 clones, 82% seen once, with around 8% in the top ten. Input material: peripheral blood. These receptors all stem from a woman aged 55-70 years with COVID-19, enrolled during active disease. Each CDR3 is given with its conserved first and last residue. The D gene is left open where the match is weak. Where a row states a size, it is once, few, many or the class of an expanded clone; other rows omit it.

D gene: TRBD1
V gene: TRBV4-3
J gene: TRBJ1-1
clone size: -
CDR3 DNA: TGCGCCAGCAGCCCTATGCTGCAGGGGGCTGAAGCTTTCTTT
CDR3 protein: CASSPMLQGAEAFF

D gene: TRBD1
V gene: TRBV19
J gene: TRBJ1-3
clone size: -
CDR3 DNA: TGTGCCAGTAGTCCCCTAGGACAGGGTTTGGGAAACACCATATATTTT
CDR3 protein: CASSPLGQGLGNTIYF

D gene: TRBD2
V gene: TRBV18
J gene: TRBJ2-2
clone size: -
CDR3 DNA: TGTGCCAGCTCACGGAGCGGGGTGAACACCGGGGAGCTGTTTTTT
CDR3 protein: CASSRSGVNTGELFF

D gene: -
V gene: TRBV11-1
J gene: TRBJ2-1
clone size: -
CDR3 DNA: TGTGCCAGCAGCTTAGGAGTAGCGGACTACAATGAGCAGTTCTTC
CDR3 protein: CASSLGVADYNEQFF

D gene: -
V gene: TRBV27
J gene: TRBJ2-1
clone size: -
CDR3 DNA: TGTGCCAGCAGTTCCACCTCCTCTAGTTACGCCTACAATGAGCAGTTCTTC
CDR3 protein: CASSSTSSSYAYNEQFF

D gene: TRBD1
V gene: TRBV27
J gene: TRBJ2-3
clone size: -
CDR3 DNA: TGTGCCAGCAGTTCTGGACAGGGGCGGGCGCGGTATTTT
CDR3 protein: CASSSGQGRARYF

D gene: -
V gene: TRBV4-2
J gene: TRBJ2-3
clone size: -
CDR3 DNA: TGTGCCAGCAGTGATTGGGAGCATACGCAGTATTTT
CDR3 protein: CASSDWEHTQYF

D gene: TRBD1
V gene: TRBV3-1/TRBV3-2
J gene: TRBJ1-2
clone size: -
CDR3 DNA: TGTGCCAGCAGCCACTCGTCCGGGACAGAATATGGCTACACCTTC
CDR3 protein: CASSHSSGTEYGYTF

D gene: -
V gene: TRBV5-1
J gene: TRBJ1-4
clone size: once
CDR3 DNA: TGCGCCAGCAGGAAGGAGGCGGGTGAAAAACTGTTTTTT
CDR3 protein: CASRKEAGEKLFF

D gene: -
V gene: TRBV10-3
J gene: TRBJ1-1
clone size: -
CDR3 DNA: TGTGCCATCAGTATATCAGGGTCCACTGAAGCTTTCTTT
CDR3 protein: CAISISGSTEAFF

D gene: -
V gene: TRBV7-2
J gene: TRBJ1-3
clone size: -
CDR3 DNA: TGTGCCAGCAGCCGGGACTCTAGCTCTGGAAACACCATATATTTT
CDR3 protein: CASSRDSSSGNTIYF

D gene: -
V gene: TRBV6-6
J gene: TRBJ1-4
clone size: -
CDR3 DNA: TGTGCCAGCCGTAGGGGGGGCCGGGATGAAAAACTGTTTTTT
CDR3 protein: CASRRGGRDEKLFF

D gene: -
V gene: TRBV25-1
J gene: TRBJ2-3
clone size: -
CDR3 DNA: TGTGCCAGCAGTGAGCAAGCGGTAACTAGCACAGATACGCAGTATTTT
CDR3 protein: CASSEQAVTSTDTQYF

D gene: TRBD2
V gene: TRBV4-1
J gene: TRBJ2-7
clone size: -
CDR3 DNA: TGCGCCAGCAGCCAAGATATCGGGACTAGCGGGAGTTGGTCCTACGAGCAGTACTTC
CDR3 protein: CASSQDIGTSGSWSYEQYF

D gene: -
V gene: TRBV20-1
J gene: TRBJ1-1
clone size: many
CDR3 DNA: TGCAGTGCTAGAGAGGCCACTGAAGCTTTCTTT
CDR3 protein: CSAREATEAFF

D gene: TRBD1
V gene: TRBV5-1
J gene: TRBJ1-4
clone size: -
CDR3 DNA: TGCGCCAGCAGTTTTGGACAGGGGAGGGAAAAACTGTTTTTT
CDR3 protein: CASSFGQGREKLFF

D gene: TRBD2
V gene: TRBV5-5
J gene: TRBJ2-1
clone size: once
CDR3 DNA: TGTGCCAGCGGCCTAGCGGGAGGCTACAATGAGCAGTTCTTC
CDR3 protein: CASGLAGGYNEQFF

D gene: -
V gene: TRBV7-9
J gene: TRBJ1-1
clone size: -
CDR3 DNA: TGTGCCAGCAGCTTAGAGAGTACCACTGAAGCTTTCTTT
CDR3 protein: CASSLESTTEAFF

D gene: TRBD1
V gene: TRBV28
J gene: TRBJ2-5
clone size: -
CDR3 DNA: TGTGCCAGCAATGGAGATAGGGACAGGGGAAGAGAGACCCAGTACTTC
CDR3 protein: CASNGDRDRGRETQYF

D gene: TRBD1
V gene: TRBV6-4
J gene: TRBJ1-4
clone size: -
CDR3 DNA: TGTGCCAGCACAGGACAGGGAGTTGTTTTT
CDR3 protein: CASTGQGVVF

D gene: -
V gene: TRBV2
J gene: TRBJ1-1
clone size: few
CDR3 DNA: TGTGCCAGCAGTGAAGACCGTTGGAGCACTGAAGCTTTCTTT
CDR3 protein: CASSEDRWSTEAFF

D gene: -
V gene: TRBV28
J gene: TRBJ2-5
clone size: -
CDR3 DNA: TGTGCCAGCACCAAGGGGGGGCCCCAAGAGACCCAGTACTTC
CDR3 protein: CASTKGGPQETQYF

D gene: TRBD2
V gene: TRBV5-6
J gene: TRBJ2-5
clone size: -
CDR3 DNA: TGTGCCAGCAGCCCCCCTCGGGCTAGCGGGTGGTATGAGACCCAGTACTTC
CDR3 protein: CASSPPRASGWYETQYF

D gene: -
V gene: TRBV11-2
J gene: TRBJ1-2
clone size: -
CDR3 DNA: TGTGCCAGCAGCTTAGGCCAGGGGCAGAGGACTAACTATGGCTACACCTTC
CDR3 protein: CASSLGQGQRTNYGYTF

D gene: TRBD1
V gene: TRBV7-2
J gene: TRBJ1-6
clone size: medium-sized
CDR3 DNA: TGTGCCAGCAGCTTAGTGGGACAGGGGTTGGATAATTCACCCCTCCACTTT
CDR3 protein: CASSLVGQGLDNSPLHF

D gene: -
V gene: TRBV19
J gene: TRBJ2-2
clone size: -
CDR3 DNA: TGTGCCAGTATCTATGCAGGGGCGAGCACCGGGGAGCTGTTTTTT
CDR3 protein: CASIYAGASTGELFF

D gene: TRBD2
V gene: TRBV27
J gene: TRBJ2-2
clone size: -
CDR3 DNA: TGTGCCAGCAATCCAAGCGGGAGGGGCACCGGGGAGCTGTTTTTT
CDR3 protein: CASNPSGRGTGELFF

D gene: TRBD2
V gene: TRBV14
J gene: TRBJ2-7
clone size: once
CDR3 DNA: TGTGCCAGCAGCCAAGGACTAGCGGGGGCCTACGAGCAGTACTTC
CDR3 protein: CASSQGLAGAYEQYF

D gene: TRBD1
V gene: TRBV2
J gene: TRBJ1-5
clone size: -
CDR3 DNA: TGTGCCAGCAGGAGGGACAGGGCGGGCAATCAGCCCCAGCATTTT
CDR3 protein: CASRRDRAGNQPQHF

D gene: -
V gene: TRBV7-2
J gene: TRBJ1-2
clone size: -
CDR3 DNA: TGTGCCAGCAGCTTAGAGGAGGTGGGAAACTATGGCTACACCTTC
CDR3 protein: CASSLEEVGNYGYTF

D gene: TRBD1
V gene: TRBV9
J gene: TRBJ1-2
clone size: -
CDR3 DNA: TGTGCCAGCAGCGACGGGACAGGGATACTCCTCCATGGCTACACCTTC
CDR3 protein: CASSDGTGILLHGYTF

D gene: TRBD2
V gene: TRBV7-6
J gene: TRBJ2-7
clone size: once
CDR3 DNA: TGTGCCAGCAGCTTAATGTCTCCTAGCGGGACTCTAACCTACGAGCAGTACTTC
CDR3 protein: CASSLMSPSGTLTYEQYF

D gene: -
V gene: TRBV5-1
J gene: TRBJ1-3
clone size: -
CDR3 DNA: TGCGCCAGCAGTCAAGCGGGCTCTGGAAACACCATATATTTT
CDR3 protein: CASSQAGSGNTIYF

D gene: -
V gene: TRBV6-5
J gene: TRBJ1-1
clone size: -
CDR3 DNA: TGTGCCAGCACCAAGGGTCAGGGTCGGACTGAAGCTTTCTTT
CDR3 protein: CASTKGQGRTEAFF

D gene: -
V gene: TRBV27
J gene: TRBJ2-1
clone size: -
CDR3 DNA: TGTGCCAGCACCAAAAATGAGAAATATGAGCAGTTCTTC
CDR3 protein: CASTKNEKYEQFF

D gene: TRBD1
V gene: TRBV5-1
J gene: TRBJ1-4
clone size: few
CDR3 DNA: TGCGCCAGCAGCTTGGCAGGGGGAAATGAAAAACTGTTTTTT
CDR3 protein: CASSLAGGNEKLFF

D gene: -
V gene: TRBV2
J gene: TRBJ1-4
clone size: once
CDR3 DNA: TGTGCCAGCCGGACGGGGGGGGCTAATGAAAAACTGTTTTTT
CDR3 protein: CASRTGGANEKLFF

D gene: TRBD1
V gene: TRBV28
J gene: TRBJ2-1
clone size: -
CDR3 DNA: TGTGCCAGCAGAGGACAGGGGATTAATGAGCAGTTCTTC
CDR3 protein: CASRGQGINEQFF

D gene: -
V gene: TRBV6-6
J gene: TRBJ2-1
clone size: -
CDR3 DNA: TGTGCCAGCAGATTACAGGTCGGGGGCTCCTACAATGAGCAGTTCTTC
CDR3 protein: CASRLQVGGSYNEQFF

D gene: -
V gene: TRBV27
J gene: TRBJ2-1
clone size: -
CDR3 DNA: TGTGCCAGCAGTTTAAGGTTTGTGGTACAGACCTACAATGAGCAGTTCTTC
CDR3 protein: CASSLRFVVQTYNEQFF

D gene: -
V gene: TRBV5-1
J gene: TRBJ1-1
clone size: -
CDR3 DNA: TGCGCCAGCAGCTTGCCAGGGGTGAACACTGAAGCTTTCTTT
CDR3 protein: CASSLPGVNTEAFF